Below are 21 T cell receptor beta chains sequenced from a single sample in a study of T cell responses to AZD1222 COVID-19 vaccine (dated by TCRdb to about 2021). Explained via the paper, the time point label denotes: baseline before first vaccination. The library was made by the immunoSEQ multiplex PCR assay. Not all clones reach the TCRdb copy of this immuneACCESS table, which keeps in-frame sequences only. Checked studies attribute under half of the gap to unresolved V genes and leave the rest unexplained. For this sample the table gives about 130,000 clones, of which 85% to 95% were detected only once. Clones ranked in the top ten supply 1.5% to 2% of the sample. This sample comprised peripheral blood, obtained on day 0 of AZD1222 vaccination. All receptors derive from an adult in good health.

The rearrangement joins TRBV6-5 to TRBJ2-7; D call uncertain. V was pared by 5 bases and J by 3 bases, with 14 bases between. Germline lookup yields CDR1 MNHEY and CDR2 SVGAGI. The CDR3 length is 14 residues. This chain's CDR3 is CASSPGPMDYEQYF. DNA for the CDR3: TGTGCCAGCAGTCCTGGACCGATGGACTACGAGCAGTACTTC.

This chain connects TRBV3-1 (or the pseudogene TRBV3-2) to TRBJ1-2; D remains ambiguous. This CDR3 has 13 residues. V gave up 6 bases and J gave up 4 bases, with 12 bases separating them. Germline CDR1 and CDR2: LGHDT and YNNKEL (reference sequence). The CDR3 protein is CASSPSGPYGYTF. As DNA, the CDR3 is TGTGCCAGCAGTCCCTCTGGGCCCTATGGCTACACCTTC.

The V call is TRBV30, the J call TRBJ1-1; D is unresolved. Trimming pared 8 bases from V and 4 bases from J, leaving 17 bases between. CDR1 is GTSNPN and CDR2 is SVGIG in the germline V gene (reference sequence). CDR3 length equals 13 residues. In DNA form, the CDR3 reads TGTGCCCGGGCGATCAATCGTGGCACTGAAGCTTTCTTT. It translates to CARAINRGTEAFF.

CDR3 nucleotide sequence: TGTGCCAGTAGTATGGGACCGGGACAGGGGGTGAACACCATATATTTT. Its translation: CASSMGPGQGVNTIYF. The chain recombines TRBV19 with TRBJ1-3; TRBD1 aligns across 11 bases. V trimming: 3 bases; J trimming: 7 bases; junction bases outside the gene matches: 8. The CDR3 is 16 residues long. Germline CDR1 is LNHDA and CDR2 is SQIVND (reference sequence).

The chain couples TRBV4-1 to TRBJ2-2; TRBD2 matches 9 bases. V lost 0 bases to trimming and J lost 4 bases; unmatched junction nucleotides: 12. The CDR3 extends over 19 amino acids. Looked up from germline, CDR1 is MGHRA and CDR2 is YSYEKL. DNA of the CDR3: TGCGCCAGCAGCCAAGATTCCTCAAGCGGGAGGATCTTCACCGGGGAGCTGTTTTTT. This sequence encodes CASSQDSSSGRIFTGELFF.

This chain connects TRBV5-4 to TRBJ1-2; perhaps TRBD1 as D (5 bases). This CDR3 is 16 amino acids long. Germline loops: CDR1 SGHNT, CDR2 YYREEE (reference sequence). Trimming pared 0 bases from V and 3 bases from J, leaving 15 bases between. This CDR3 reads CASSLGQGSQDYGYTF. The DNA for the CDR3 is TGTGCCAGCAGCTTGGGTCAGGGATCCCAAGACTATGGCTACACCTTC.

V usage is TRBV30 and J usage is TRBJ2-3; D perhaps matches TRBD2 (5 bases). CDR1 and CDR2 from the germline V gene are GTSNPN and SVGIG (reference sequence). With 0 bases removed from V and 0 bases from J, the gap between germline ends came to 13 bases. This CDR3 has 16 amino acids. The CDR3 reads CAWSVGSSLSTDTQYF. CDR3 DNA: TGTGCCTGGAGTGTGGGGTCTAGCTTAAGCACAGATACGCAGTATTTT. Complete variable domain (other parts from reference TRBV30 and TRBJ2-3): SQTIHQWPATLVQPVGSPLSLECTVEGTSNPNLYWYRQAAGRGLQLLFYSVGIGQISSEVPQNLSASRPQDRQFILSSKKLLLSDSGFYLCAWSVGSSLSTDTQYFGPGTRLTVL.

The chain carries TRBV4-1 and TRBJ1-1; D unresolved. From germline, CDR1 is MGHRA and CDR2 YSYEKL. This CDR3 spans 15 amino acids. Trimming stripped 0 bases from V and 11 bases from J, with 19 bases between. CDR3 sequence (DNA): TGCGCCAGCAGCCAAGATCCTCGGACGGACGAAGAGGCTTTCTTT. Amino acid sequence: CASSQDPRTDEEAFF.

The V call is TRBV3-1 (or the pseudogene TRBV3-2), the J call TRBJ2-7; D is unresolved. Germline assignment: CDR1 LGHDT and CDR2 YNNKEL (reference sequence). The V gene lost 2 bases and the J gene lost 2 bases, with 16 bases spanning the gap. This CDR3 contains 16 residues. CDR3 amino acids: CASSQLISGNAYEQYF. DNA of the CDR3: TGTGCCAGCAGCCAATTGATCAGTGGAAATGCCTACGAGCAGTACTTC.

The V and J genes are TRBV5-1 and TRBJ2-1; TRBD2 is a possible D gene (6 bases). The CDR3 length is 15 residues. Per the germline V gene, CDR1 is SGHRS and CDR2 is YFSETQ. V lost 4 bases and J lost 6, with 17 bases in between. The CDR3: CASSPGGVSGNEQFF. In DNA, the CDR3 is TGCGCCAGCAGCCCCGGAGGGGTGTCGGGCAATGAGCAGTTCTTC.

The rearrangement links TRBV19 to TRBJ1-1, with D maybe TRBD1 (5 bases). The CDR3 has 12 amino acids. In germline, CDR1 is LNHDA, CDR2 SQIVND (reference sequence). The V end lost 6 bases, the J end lost 1 base, and 6 bases lay between the germline ends. The CDR3 DNA sequence: TGTGCCAGTAGCGACAGGAACACTGAAGCTTTCTTT. Translated: CASSDRNTEAFF.

The gene calls are TRBV18 and TRBJ1-1, with unresolved D. Germline loops: CDR1 KGHSH, CDR2 LQKENI. The CDR3 has 15 residues. Trimming pared 3 bases from V and 1 base from J, leaving 12 bases between. CDR3 sequence (DNA): TGTGCCAGCTCACCGTCTTTGACTCAGAACACTGAAGCTTTCTTT. This encodes CASSPSLTQNTEAFF.

The chain links TRBV5-3 to TRBJ2-2; D is tentatively TRBD1 or TRBD2 (6 bases each). TRBV5-3 belongs to the ORF category, with a function that is uncertain. The CDR3 length is 20 residues. The germline V and J ends were trimmed by 3 bases and 2 bases, with 26 bases remaining between them. The CDR3 nucleotides read TGTGCCAGAAGCTGGGAGGCTGAGGAGACAGAAGGGGGTAACACCGGGGAGCTGTTTTTT. This codes for CARSWEAEETEGGNTGELFF.

The DNA of the CDR3 is TGTGCCAGCAGACCCCGGGGGTTTAACACCGGGGAGCTGTTTTTT. Translating it yields CASRPRGFNTGELFF. The chain carries TRBV6-5 and TRBJ2-2; D may be TRBD2 (6 bases). Germline CDR1 is MNHEY and CDR2 is SVGAGI. The CDR3 has 15 residues. V was shortened by 6 bases and J by 2 bases, with 13 bases between the two germline ends.

This clone was found once. CDR3 amino acids: CASSAGGQPSTDTQYF. The CDR3, as DNA: TGTGCCAGCAGTGCCGGCGGGCAGCCTAGCACAGATACGCAGTATTTT. The rearrangement links TRBV6-1 to TRBJ2-3; maybe TRBD2 (5 bases). There are 16 residues in the CDR3. The germline V gene has CDR1 MNHNS and CDR2 SASEGT. Trimming took 4 bases from V and 0 from J, leaving 14 bases between them.

The J gene is TRBJ1-1, the V gene TRBV28; no clear D. Trimming pared 5 bases from V and 1 base from J, leaving 14 bases between. Germline V gene data show CDR1 as MDHEN and CDR2 as SYDVKM. The CDR3 is made up of 15 amino acids. The CDR3 bases are TGTGCCAGCAGTCGCGAACTCGGGCCGAACACTGAAGCTTTCTTT. It translates to CASSRELGPNTEAFF.

The J gene is TRBJ1-1, the V gene TRBV4-1; weak D call: TRBD1 (5 bases). V was cut by 1 base and J by 11 bases, with 11 bases left in between. From germline, CDR1 is MGHRA and CDR2 YSYEKL. The CDR3 has 12 amino acids. CDR3 nucleotides: TGCGCCAGCAGCCAAGTGGAGGGGCTGGCTTTCTTT. This sequence encodes CASSQVEGLAFF.

The V call is TRBV30, the J call TRBJ1-1; D gene unclear. The CDR3 is made up of 15 amino acids. Trimming removed 2 bases at V and 3 bases at J, with 16 bases between. Germline CDR1 is GTSNPN and CDR2 is SVGIG (reference sequence). The CDR3 region is CAWSWFGVVHTEAFF. The CDR3 DNA reads as TGTGCCTGGAGTTGGTTTGGGGTTGTGCACACTGAAGCTTTCTTT.

The genes are TRBV6-4 and TRBJ2-2; D gene ambiguous. Trimming shortened V by 6 bases and J by 2 bases, and 10 bases separated the two germline ends. The CDR3 runs 14 residues. CDR1 MRHNA and CDR2 SNTAGT come from the germline V gene. The CDR3 bases are TGTGCCAGCAGCTACCGGGTCAACACCGGGGAGCTGTTTTTT. Its translation is CASSYRVNTGELFF.

The chain couples TRBV15 to TRBJ1-2, with TRBD1 matching over 7 bases. The junction had 8 bases not matched to a gene; V was cut back by 2 bases and J by 8 bases. The CDR3 runs 14 residues. Germline CDR1 reads LNHNV; CDR2 reads YYDKDF (reference sequence). The CDR3 is CATSRSDRESGYTF. In nucleotides, the CDR3 is TGTGCCACCAGCAGATCCGACAGGGAGTCCGGCTACACCTTC.

The chain is built from TRBV7-2 and TRBJ1-1; 7 nucleotides align to TRBD1. The CDR3 spans 12 residues. The germline V gene encodes CDR1 SGHTA and CDR2 FQGNSA. Losses at the gene ends were 8 bases for V and 4 bases for J; bases not matched to a gene: 4. CDR3 residues: CASRQGTTEAFF. The CDR3 DNA follows: TGTGCCAGCCGACAGGGTACCACTGAAGCTTTCTTT.